The next 14 T cell receptor beta chains were all read from a single sample in a study of T cell responses to AZD1222 COVID-19 vaccine. TCRdb's table, derived via immunoSEQ multiplex PCR, lists solely in-frame clones and lacks some. The sample yields tens of thousands of clones, over 80% seen once. The sequences come from peripheral blood, collected on day 0 of AZD1222 vaccination. The source is an adult in good health.

This chain connects TRBV12-3 or TRBV12-4 to TRBJ1-2; D remains unclear. Trimming pared 4 bases from V and 3 bases from J, leaving 9 bases between. This CDR3 spans 13 amino acids. Here the CDR3 DNA reads TGTGCCAGCAGTTCTGTTGATTACTATGGCTACACCTTC. This gives the protein CASSSVDYYGYTF.

In its sample, this clone is medium-sized (0.01 to 0.1%). This sequence joins TRBV27 and TRBJ1-4; 7 bases line up with TRBD1. The junction had 9 bases not matched to a gene; V was cut back by 6 bases and J by 5 bases. The germline V gene encodes CDR1 MNHEY and CDR2 SMNVEV (reference sequence). CDR3 length: 15 amino acids. Written as DNA, the CDR3 is TGTGCCAGCAGGAGGACAGGCGGGCGAAATGAAAAACTGTTTTTT. It yields the protein CASRRTGGRNEKLFF.

The V and J genes are TRBV6-4 and TRBJ2-2; D unclear. The CDR3 contains 14 residues. Looked up from germline, CDR1 is MRHNA and CDR2 is SNTAGT. The V end was cut by 5 bases, the J end by 2 bases, with 9 bases between. The CDR3 DNA follows: TGTGCCAGCAGTCCTTCGTCTAACACCGGGGAGCTGTTTTTT. Its translation is CASSPSSNTGELFF.

The chain recombines TRBV28 with TRBJ2-7; D gene unclear. Germline values: CDR1 MDHEN, CDR2 SYDVKM. Trimming removed 5 bases at V and 5 bases at J, with 10 bases between. The CDR3 is 12 amino acids. CDR3: CASSTLPHEQYF. The DNA of the CDR3 is TGTGCCAGCAGTACCCTCCCCCACGAGCAGTACTTC.

The chain joins TRBV4-1 to TRBJ1-2, with no clear D. The CDR3 extends over 13 amino acids. The germline V gene encodes CDR1 MGHRA and CDR2 YSYEKL. Trimming removed 1 base at V and 7 bases at J, with 10 bases between. The CDR3 here is CASSQVGLGGYTF. Here the CDR3 DNA reads TGCGCCAGCAGCCAAGTAGGCCTCGGTGGCTACACCTTC.

The chain combines TRBV19 with TRBJ2-5, with TRBD1 identical over 7 bases. V was pared by 7 bases and J by 2 bases, with 7 bases of the junction left unmatched. Per the germline V gene, CDR1 is LNHDA and CDR2 is SQIVND (reference sequence). The CDR3 contains 14 residues. CDR3 region: CASKPGTVQETQYF. CDR3 bases: TGTGCCAGTAAACCCGGGACAGTTCAAGAGACCCAGTACTTC.

The J gene is TRBJ1-6, the V gene TRBV7-3; D might be TRBD1 (6 bases). With 5 bases removed from V and 7 bases from J, the gap between germline ends came to 18 bases. Germline CDR1 and CDR2: SGHTA and FQGTGA. The CDR3 is made up of 16 amino acids. In DNA form, the CDR3 reads TGTGCCAGCAGCCCGACAGGCGTCGCACCCAATTCACCCCTCCACTTT. As protein: CASSPTGVAPNSPLHF.

The chain has TRBV15 and TRBJ1-1; D is perhaps TRBD1 (6 bases). The CDR3 extends over 15 amino acids. Trimming took 5 bases from V and 3 from J, leaving 16 bases between them. Germline V lookup: CDR1 LNHNV, CDR2 YYDKDF (reference sequence). The CDR3 protein is CATSSDRRGYTEAFF. CDR3 nucleotide sequence: TGTGCCACCAGCTCAGACAGGAGAGGGTACACTGAAGCTTTCTTT.

The chain carries TRBV6-2 or TRBV6-3 and TRBJ1-1; no clear D. V dropped 2 bases and J dropped 5 bases, with 12 bases sitting between them. Germline lookup yields CDR1 MNHEY and CDR2 SVGEGT. This CDR3 is built from 14 residues. In nucleotides, the CDR3 is TGTGCCAGCAGTTACACCAGCGGCGGGACTGAAGCTTTCTTT. It codes for CASSYTSGGTEAFF.

The rearrangement uses TRBV3-1 (or the pseudogene TRBV3-2) and TRBJ1-2; 7 bases are shared with TRBD1. Trimming took 4 bases from V and 2 from J; bases not matched to a gene: 4. CDR1 is LGHDT and CDR2 is YNNKEL in the germline V gene (reference sequence). This CDR3 has 14 amino acids. CDR3 loop: CASSLGTANYGYTF. CDR3 sequence (DNA): TGTGCCAGCAGCCTAGGGACAGCAAACTATGGCTACACCTTC.

The gene calls are TRBV6-5 and TRBJ2-3; weak D call: TRBD1 (5 bases). This CDR3 is built from 14 residues. V lost 9 bases to trimming and J lost 0 bases, with 13 bases between them. Germline CDR1 MNHEY, CDR2 SVGAGI. CDR3 bases: TGTGCCAGTAGACAGTATCAGAGCACAGATACGCAGTATTTT. This sequence encodes CASRQYQSTDTQYF.

The rearrangement joins TRBV5-8 to TRBJ1-5; 7 nucleotides align to TRBD1. V was pared by 6 bases and J by 1 base, with 7 bases of the junction left unmatched. This CDR3 comprises 15 residues. Looked up from germline, CDR1 is SGHTS and CDR2 is YDEGEE. The CDR3 here is CASTRQGGSNQPQHF. The CDR3 DNA reads TGTGCCAGCACCAGACAGGGCGGGAGCAATCAGCCCCAGCATTTT.

This rearrangement joins TRBV23-1 to TRBJ2-7; TRBD1 aligns across 9 bases. TRBV23-1 is marked as an open reading frame, function uncertain. There are 19 residues in the CDR3. Trimming took 0 bases from V and 1 from J; bases not matched to a gene: 13. The CDR3 here is CASSQSGTGSKTPSYEQYF. DNA of the CDR3: TGCGCCAGCAGTCAATCGGGGACAGGGTCGAAGACCCCGTCCTACGAGCAGTACTTC.

The V call is TRBV25-1, the J call TRBJ2-7; 12 bases map to TRBD2. Germline V CDR1 and CDR2: MGHDK, SYGVNS. V was clipped by 11 bases and J by 5 bases; unmatched bases: 4. There are 12 residues in the CDR3. CDR3 DNA sequence: TGTGCCTCGGGACTAGCGGGTCACGAGCAGTACTTC. It is translated as CASGLAGHEQYF.